These 2 T cell receptor beta chains originate from one sample sequenced in a study of blood T cell repertoires in COVID-19. Profiled with immunoSEQ multiplex PCR; TCRdb holds only in-frame clones, not every one. This sample has roughly 110,000 clones, with 70% to 80% found just once. The specimen was peripheral blood. The receptors come from a man at least 80 years old with COVID-19, enrolled during active disease.

The rearrangement joins TRBV21-1 to TRBJ2-3; no check of the table's D call, TRBD1, against the DNA was made. TRBV21-1 is reported as a pseudogene. The CDR3 totals 14 residues. The CDR3 DNA reads TGTGCCAGCAGCCGGGACAGGGGGTGGGATACGCAGTATTTT. Amino acid sequence: CASSRDRGWDTQYF.

This rearrangement joins TRBV7-2 to TRBJ2-3; 9 positions match TRBD1. The length of the CDR3 is 15 residues. Trimming at V came to 5 bases and at J to 0 bases, leaving 3 bases not matched to a gene. Germline CDR1 is SGHTA and CDR2 is FQGNSA. The chain's CDR3 is CASSPDRGSTDTQYF. In DNA, the CDR3 is TGTGCCAGCAGCCCGGACAGGGGAAGCACAGATACGCAGTATTTT.